This TCR beta chain was recorded in a study of regulatory T cells in long-lasting Graves disease. Time point indicated: newly diagnosed GD, antithyroid drugs for less than 3 months. The TCR library was made from RNA that had been extracted from PBMCs in TRIzol. For TCR beta, libraries came from iRepertoire HTBI primers and Arm-PCR of CDR3 regions. TCRdb passed the multiplex PCR reads through MiXCR, listing each CDR3 protein once. The table has hundreds of thousands of distinct CDR3 sequences, 15% to 20% seen once. Study conclusions and caveats: Patients with persistent disease shared roughly 3,000 public clonotypes, outpacing the roughly 950 shared by new patients. Favoring TRBV28, TRBJ1-2 and TRBJ2-5 was a feature seen in persistent disease.

The V gene lost 3 bases and the J gene lost 0 bases, with 24 bases spanning the gap. This CDR3 spans 20 amino acids. Germline V lookup: CDR1 SGHVS, CDR2 FQNEAQ. The table lists this clonotype with a few counts. Its matching antigen is unknown. The same data also went into a second study, on T cells in Graves' hyperthyroidism and ophthalmopathy. Turning to that study: Those with hyperthyroidism were 18 to 65 years old, newly diagnosed, and ill for under 2 months. On the basis of clinical symptoms, serum thyroxine and TRAb, thyroid ultrasound and orbital computed tomography, diagnoses were made.

This specimen was peripheral blood mononuclear cells (PBMCs), taken at new diagnosis, from a patient treated with antithyroid drugs. The rearrangement links TRBV7-8 to TRBJ1-3; D is possibly TRBD1 (6 bases). The source of this sequence is a woman aged 25 to 39 with Graves disease. The CDR3 loop is CASSLSVPGQILFSGNTIYF. The CDR3 DNA reads as TGTGCCAGCAGCTTGTCGGTTCCGGGACAAATCCTTTTCTCTGGAAACACCATATATTTT.